This record covers a single T cell receptor (beta chain). The data derive from a study of early stage breast cancer tumors. CDR1 and CDR2 from the germline V gene are MGHDK and SYGVNS. Unmatched junction bases numbered 7, after V lost 2 bases and J lost 1 base. CDR3 length equals 16 residues. The data were produced by immunoSEQ multiplex PCR, yet TCRdb's version contains in-frame clones alone and is incomplete. Counted here are about 41,000 clones, about 78% occurring once; the ten biggest clones make up more than 5.5%. The origin of this receptor is a person in their fifties with breast cancer. Sequenced: blood. The rearrangement uses TRBV25-1 and TRBJ2-5; TRBD2 agrees at 7 bases. CDR3 sequence reads: CASSEKGGEPQETQYF. The DNA for the CDR3 is TGTGCCAGCAGTGAAAAGGGAGGGGAACCCCAAGAGACCCAGTACTTC.